The TCR beta chain described here comes from a study of blood T cells in healthy people across ages. This clonotype was observed a few times. Alongside a J-beta primer mix, a sample-barcoded 5' primer served in a second PCR lasting 7 to 11 cycles. MiXCR was run by TCRdb on the 5' RACE reads, yielding one entry per CDR3 protein. The sample comprises over 450,000 distinct CDR3 sequences, 20% to 30% of which are singletons, and under 9% rests with the top ten. The V gene's germline CDR1 is DFQATT and CDR2 SNEGSKA (reference sequence). The CDR3 loop spans 13 amino acids. These data also featured in a second study, about T cells of mothers and their children.

Material for sequencing was blood. V usage is TRBV20-1 and J usage is TRBJ2-1; D ambiguous. This clonotype was sampled from a boy aged 5 to 17 in good health. In nucleotides, the CDR3 is TGCAGGGCTTCTGGTAGAGCCCACAATGAGCAGTTCTTC. This encodes CRASGRAHNEQFF.